Sequencing of this T cell receptor (beta chain) was carried out in a study of graft-versus-host responses after intestinal transplantation. Germline CDR1 reads SGHTA; CDR2 reads FQGNSA. CDR3 length: 15 amino acids. The ends lost 3 bases at V and 7 bases at J; junction bases unmatched: 10. On this clone itself: The antigen is undetermined.

Only in-frame clones appear in the TCRdb table, and some are missing; sequencing was by immunoSEQ multiplex PCR. Seen here are around 100,000 clones, about 90% observed once, and the top ten hold around 0.98%. This TCR came from a human donor who was the organ donor for an intestinal transplant. Material: unstimulated CD4+ T cells sorted from spleen or lymph node cells, obtained before transplant. The V and J genes are TRBV7-2 and TRBJ1-2; TRBD1 aligns across 8 bases. The CDR3 bases are TGTGCCAGCAGCTTTAGCGGACAGGGAAGTAGTGGCTACACCTTC. Protein sequence: CASSFSGQGSSGYTF.